This TCR beta chain originates from a study of blood T cell repertoires in COVID-19. As processed by the authors: It was from reference gene primer amplification that nucleated cell counts were estimated. Sequencing used immunoSEQ multiplex PCR; TCRdb keeps in-frame clones, though not all of them. The V and J calls and clone size were taken over from that table, and D and trimming were inferred from the DNA. This sample has 160,000 or so clones; roughly nine tenths occur once, and the top ten carry about 18%. V lost 6 bases, J lost 2 bases, and 8 bases stayed unmatched. This CDR3 region has 15 residues. Per germline, CDR1 MNHEY and CDR2 SVGAGI.

The TCR sequence derives from a man in his fifties or sixties with active or convalescent COVID-19. J is TRBJ2-7 and V is TRBV6-5, with 9 bases matching TRBD1. Sequenced material: peripheral blood. CDR3 in amino acids: CASRTQGASTYEQYF. The CDR3 DNA sequence: TGTGCCAGCAGGACACAGGGGGCCTCCACCTACGAGCAGTACTTC.